These 7 T cell receptor beta chains were all obtained from the same sample, sequenced in a study of OX40 agonist ivuxolimab in advanced cancers. The protocol was immunoSEQ multiplex PCR, while the TCRdb copy is restricted to in-frame clones and leaves out a portion. The sample shows about 59,000 clones, 85% to 95% of them seen only once. The material sequenced was CD4+ or CD8+ T cells sorted from blood, taken in a trial of the OX40 agonist ivuxolimab. These TCRs come from an adult with an advanced solid tumor such as melanoma, head and neck, liver or kidney cancer.

This chain joins TRBV28 and TRBJ1-3, with unresolved D. This CDR3 comprises 15 residues. CDR1 is MDHEN, CDR2 SYDVKM, per germline. The germline V and J ends were trimmed by 3 bases and 1 base, with 10 bases remaining between them. The CDR3 sequence: CASSFRRFSGNTIYF. CDR3 DNA: TGTGCCAGCAGTTTCCGTCGGTTTTCTGGAAACACCATATATTTT.

The CDR3 reads CASSPPLLPRTDDEAFF. The DNA of the CDR3 is TGTGCCAGCAGCCCTCCGCTTCTCCCGCGTACCGACGATGAAGCTTTCTTT. The chain recombines TRBV7-9 with TRBJ1-1; D uncertain. Germline CDR1 SEHNR, CDR2 FQNEAQ (reference sequence). This CDR3 spans 17 amino acids. Between the trimmed V and J ends, which lost 5 bases and 7 bases, there was a span of 26 bases.

The chain recombines TRBV7-8 with TRBJ1-4, with a weak D call TRBD1 (6 bases). V gave up 4 bases and J gave up 8 bases, with 17 bases separating them. Germline CDR1 is SGHVS and CDR2 is FQNEAQ. The CDR3 extends over 15 amino acids. CDR3 sequence reads: CASSSLHRGYEKLFF. CDR3 sequence (DNA): TGTGCCAGCAGCTCCTTACATAGGGGGTACGAAAAACTGTTTTTT. Full variable domain (missing parts from reference TRBV7-8 and TRBJ1-4): GAGVSQSPRYKVAKRGQDVALRCDPISGHVSLFWYQQALGQGPEFLTYFQNEAQLDKSGLPSDRFFAERPEGSVSTLKIQRTQQEDSAVYLCASSSLHRGYEKLFFGSGTQLSVL.

The CDR3 loop is CASSVGGGVDGYTF. CDR3 nucleotides: TGTGCCAGCAGCGTAGGGGGAGGGGTTGATGGCTACACCTTC. The rearrangement uses TRBV9 and TRBJ1-2, with D maybe TRBD1 (5 bases). CDR1 is SGDLS, CDR2 YYNGEE, per germline. This CDR3 is 14 amino acids long. V shed 0 bases and J shed 6 bases, with 12 bases lying between them.

This sequence joins TRBV6-5 and TRBJ2-7; 9 bases fit TRBD1. This CDR3 has 14 amino acids. Trimming at V came to 2 bases and at J to 5 bases, leaving 4 bases not matched to a gene. CDR1 and CDR2 (germline): MNHEY, SVGAGI. The DNA of the CDR3 is TGTGCCAGCAGTTACCTGGGACAGGGCAACGAGCAGTACTTC. Translated, it gives CASSYLGQGNEQYF.

The chain has TRBV9 and TRBJ2-1, with unresolved D. Germline loops: CDR1 SGDLS, CDR2 YYNGEE. V was cut by 4 bases and J by 4 bases, with 15 bases left in between. This CDR3 is built from 15 residues. CDR3 region: CASSLGGSYYNEQFF. CDR3 DNA: TGTGCCAGCAGCCTCGGTGGGTCCTATTACAATGAGCAGTTCTTC.

The V call is TRBV4-3, the J call TRBJ2-1, with a weak D call TRBD1 (5 bases). V lost 6 bases and J lost 8, with 14 bases in between. Germline CDR1 LGHNA, CDR2 YSLEER. CDR3 length: 13 residues. The CDR3 sequence is CASSGLIGDEQFF. DNA of the CDR3: TGCGCCAGCAGTGGTCTCATAGGGGATGAGCAGTTCTTC.